This T cell receptor (beta chain) was identified in a study of T-cell memory formation after mild COVID-19. The study, taken as a whole, reports: SARS-CoV-2 specificity of second-wave clones peaking day 37 was unconfirmed. Contracting CD4+ clones sat mainly in CM and EM; CD8+ in EMRA. Some responding clones appeared in pre-infection memory, suggesting cross-reactive memory joined.

The CDR3 runs 17 residues. From germline, CDR1 is SGHTA and CDR2 FQGNSA. Trimming removed 4 bases from V and 0 bases from J; junction bases left unmatched: 6. After 5'RACE with constant-segment primers, TCR alpha and TCR beta cDNA libraries carrying sample barcodes and UMIs were obtained. TCRdb re-analysed the 5' RACE reads in MiXCR, keeping a single row per CDR3 protein. This table has 400,000 to 500,000 distinct CDR3 sequences, 20% appearing once. As concerns this clonotype: Its antigen is not identified.

V is TRBV7-2 and J is TRBJ1-3, with TRBD1 identical over 10 bases. The clonotype was recovered from an adult woman who had mild COVID-19 (a few samples of this study predate the infection). Cell type and time point are not known. Sequencing used PBMCs or a T cell subset sorted from them (not recorded which). DNA for the CDR3: TGTGCCAGCAGCTCCGGGACAGGGGCCTCCTCTGGAAACACCATATATTTT. Its translation is CASSSGTGASSGNTIYF.